Sequencing of this T cell receptor beta chain was carried out in a study of T cell repertoires in cytomegalovirus infection. At the level of the study: It was recently identified HLA-C-restricted and well-studied HLA-B-restricted CMV epitopes that the study used. Evidence of both CMV infection and a matching HLA type came from public TCR beta signatures.

MiXCR was run by TCRdb on the reads, yielding one entry per CDR3 protein. This sample has 100,000 to 150,000 distinct CDR3 sequences, with 30% to 40% found just once. Notes on the study in general: Public TCR beta family frequency separated CMV-and-HLA carriers, including in an independent cohort.

The V end lost 5 bases, the J end lost 10 bases, and 15 bases lay between the germline ends. The CDR3 runs 13 residues. The germline CDR1 and CDR2 sequences are SEHNR and FQNEAQ (reference sequence). This clonotype was observed a handful of times. The antigen is not known. The TCR was taken from a human donor in good health (CMV status not recorded). Some clones in this sample may be carry-over from other donors' samples. The gene calls are TRBV7-9 and TRBJ2-1; the D is unclear. This material consisted of CD8+ T cells from cultured PBMCs, taken from culture after CMV antigen stimulation. The CDR3 sequence is CASSPHTDPEQFF. DNA for the CDR3: TGTGCCAGCAGCCCCCATACGGATCCGGAGCAGTTCTTC.